The clone carrying this T cell receptor (beta chain) occurred a few times. The CDR3 extends over 15 amino acids. CDR1 LNHDA and CDR2 SQIVND come from the germline V gene (reference sequence). With 8 bases clipped from V and 0 bases from J, the junction kept 7 bases outside the gene matches. Fresh 10 ml peripheral blood yielded PBMCs. This entry is derived from a study of T cells in Graves' hyperthyroidism and ophthalmopathy. Study-wide background: At initial diagnosis, before any treatment had begun, peripheral blood was obtained.

Amplification of TCR beta CDR3 regions was performed using RNA transcripts as template. With the HTBI primer set, the TCR CDR3 went through a first round of RT-PCR. TCRdb used MiXCR to reprocess the multiplex PCR reads, holding one entry per CDR3 protein. This table has fewer than 350,000 distinct CDR3 sequences, roughly 18% appearing once. The chain joins TRBV19 to TRBJ1-5, with 7 bases fitting TRBD1. The material sequenced was blood. The receptor's source is a man between 45 and 60 years old with Graves' ophthalmopathy. CDR3 coding DNA: TGTGCCAGTGCCGGGACAGCGTATAGCAATCAGCCCCAGCATTTT. Translating it yields CASAGTAYSNQPQHF.